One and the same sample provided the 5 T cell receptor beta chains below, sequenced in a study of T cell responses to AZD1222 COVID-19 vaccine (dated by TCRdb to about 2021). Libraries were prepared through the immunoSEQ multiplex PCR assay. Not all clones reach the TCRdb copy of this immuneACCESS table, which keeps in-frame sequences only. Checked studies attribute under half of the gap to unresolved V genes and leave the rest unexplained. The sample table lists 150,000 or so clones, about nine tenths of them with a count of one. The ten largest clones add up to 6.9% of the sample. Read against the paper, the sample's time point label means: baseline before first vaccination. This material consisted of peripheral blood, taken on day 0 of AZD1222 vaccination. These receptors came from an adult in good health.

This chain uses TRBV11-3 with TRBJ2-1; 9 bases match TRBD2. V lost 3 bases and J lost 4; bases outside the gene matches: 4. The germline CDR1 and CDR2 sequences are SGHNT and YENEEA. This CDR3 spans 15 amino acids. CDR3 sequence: CASSFGGGGYNEQFF. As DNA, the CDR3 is TGTGCCAGCAGCTTCGGCGGGGGGGGTTACAATGAGCAGTTCTTC. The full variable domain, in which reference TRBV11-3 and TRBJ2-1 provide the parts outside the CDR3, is EAGVVQSPRYKIIEKKQPVAFWCNPISGHNTLYWYLQNLGQGPELLIRYENEEAVDDSQLPKDRFSAERLKGVDSTLKIQPAELGDSAVYLCASSFGGGGYNEQFFGPGTRLTVL.

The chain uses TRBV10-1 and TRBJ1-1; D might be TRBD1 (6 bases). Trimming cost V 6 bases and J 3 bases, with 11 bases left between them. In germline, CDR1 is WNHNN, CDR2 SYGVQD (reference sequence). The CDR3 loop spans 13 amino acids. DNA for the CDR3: TGCGCCAGCAGGACAAACAGGGACACTGAAGCTTTCTTT. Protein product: CASRTNRDTEAFF.

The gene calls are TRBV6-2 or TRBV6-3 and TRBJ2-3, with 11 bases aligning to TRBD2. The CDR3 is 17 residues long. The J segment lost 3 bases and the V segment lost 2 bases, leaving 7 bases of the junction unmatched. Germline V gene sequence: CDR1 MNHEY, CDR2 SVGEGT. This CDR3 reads CASSYPLAGGRTDTQYF. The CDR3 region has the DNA TGTGCCAGCAGTTACCCTTTAGCGGGGGGGAGGACAGATACGCAGTATTTT.

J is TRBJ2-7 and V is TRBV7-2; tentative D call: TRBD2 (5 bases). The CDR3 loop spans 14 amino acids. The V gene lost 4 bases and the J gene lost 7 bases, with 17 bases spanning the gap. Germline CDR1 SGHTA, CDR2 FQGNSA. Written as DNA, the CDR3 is TGTGCCAGCAGCTCCTCATTCGGACGGGGAGAGCAGTACTTC. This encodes CASSSSFGRGEQYF.

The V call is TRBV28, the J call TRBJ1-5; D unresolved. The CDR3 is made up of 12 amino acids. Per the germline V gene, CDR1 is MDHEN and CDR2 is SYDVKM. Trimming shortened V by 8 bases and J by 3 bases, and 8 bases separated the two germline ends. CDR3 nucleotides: TGTGCCAGCTCCCCTTTCAATCAGCCCCAGCATTTT. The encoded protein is CASSPFNQPQHF.